Presented here are 12 T cell receptor beta chains from one specimen sequenced in a study of blood T cell repertoires in COVID-19. Produced via immunoSEQ multiplex PCR; TCRdb's table is partial and in-frame only. This table has 160,000 or so clones, roughly 90% appearing once. Sequenced: PBMCs or T cells enriched from blood (not recorded which). These receptors all stem from a woman between 50 and 59 years old who had recovered from COVID-19.

The CDR3 region has the DNA TGTGCCAGCAGCTGGACCGGGACTAGCGGGGCCAATGAGCAGTTCTTC. Protein product: CASSWTGTSGANEQFF. V gene TRBV7-6 combines with J gene TRBJ2-1; 13 bases agree with TRBD2. J gave up 6 bases and V 4 bases, and 6 bases lay outside the gene matches. Per germline, CDR1 SGHVS and CDR2 FNYEAQ. The CDR3 covers 16 residues.

The chain employs TRBV27 and TRBJ1-6; D gene uncertain. CDR1 and CDR2 (germline): MNHEY, SMNVEV (reference sequence). This CDR3 spans 15 amino acids. Trimming took 3 bases from V and 0 from J, leaving 6 bases between them. CDR3 in amino acids: CASSFIDSYNSPLHF. CDR3 DNA: TGTGCCAGCAGTTTTATAGACTCCTATAATTCACCCCTCCACTTT.

The chain uses TRBV7-2 and TRBJ1-2, with 7 positions matching TRBD1. V lost 5 bases and J lost 3; bases outside the gene matches: 6. The CDR3 totals 14 residues. Germline CDR1 SGHTA, CDR2 FQGNSA. The CDR3 DNA reads as TGTGCCAGCAGCCCGATAGGGACAGACTATGGCTACACCTTC. This sequence encodes CASSPIGTDYGYTF.

The chain has TRBV6-6 and TRBJ1-5, with D tentatively TRBD1 (5 bases). Germline CDR1 MNHNY, CDR2 SVGAGI (reference sequence). The CDR3 extends over 16 amino acids. Trimming shortened V by 3 bases and J by 1 base, and 13 bases separated the two germline ends. CDR3 amino acids: CASSYAAGMSNQPQHF. The CDR3 DNA reads TGTGCCAGCAGTTATGCGGCAGGGATGAGCAATCAGCCCCAGCATTTT.

V usage is TRBV9 and J usage is TRBJ1-2; no definite D call. Per germline, CDR1 SGDLS and CDR2 YYNGEE. The CDR3 runs to 13 residues. Deletions cut 3 bases from V and 3 bases from J, with 9 bases between. The CDR3 sequence is CASSDPRHYGYTF. DNA of the CDR3: TGTGCCAGCAGCGACCCTAGGCACTATGGCTACACCTTC.

In this sample, this clone turned up a few times. The chain combines TRBV27 with TRBJ1-1, with TRBD1 matching over 11 bases. The CDR3 consists of 21 residues. CDR1 MNHEY and CDR2 SMNVEV come from the germline V gene (reference sequence). Germline trimming cut 8 bases from V and 0 bases from J; bases unmatched to any gene: 23. CDR3 nucleotide sequence: TGTGCCAGCGTTCGTTCGCGGACAGGGGGCTCATGGGGCCCGATGAACACTGAAGCTTTCTTT. Its protein product is CASVRSRTGGSWGPMNTEAFF.

The chain couples TRBV3-1 (or the pseudogene TRBV3-2) to TRBJ2-2; 9 nucleotides match TRBD1. J gave up 4 bases and V 3 bases, and 12 bases lay outside the gene matches. CDR3 size: 18 residues. Germline CDR1 LGHDT, CDR2 YNNKEL (reference sequence). DNA for the CDR3: TGTGCCAGCAGCCAGGTACTCCGGGACAGGGACTTCACCGGGGAGCTGTTTTTT. This gives the protein CASSQVLRDRDFTGELFF.

This chain joins TRBV19 and TRBJ2-5; TRBD2 aligns across 10 bases. Germline CDR1 reads LNHDA; CDR2 reads SQIVND (reference sequence). V gave up 3 bases and J gave up 5 bases; unmatched junction bases: 9. The CDR3 runs 16 residues. CDR3 residues: CASSIPTSGEVETQYF. The CDR3 region has the DNA TGTGCCAGTAGTATCCCCACTAGCGGGGAAGTGGAGACCCAGTACTTC. Looking up the rest from reference TRBV19 and TRBJ2-5 gives the full variable domain: DGGITQSPKYLFRKEGQNVTLSCEQNLNHDAMYWYRQDPGQGLRLIYYSQIVNDFQKGDIAEGYSVSREKKESFPLTVTSAQKNPTAFYLCASSIPTSGEVETQYFGPGTRLLVL.

This clone has a handful of counts. This chain uses TRBV7-8 with TRBJ1-3, with D unresolved. This CDR3 has 12 amino acids. The V gene's germline CDR1 is SGHVS and CDR2 FQNEAQ. With 3 bases removed from V and 7 bases from J, the gap between germline ends came to 7 bases. The CDR3 DNA is TGTGCCAGCAGCTTCTCGTCGAACACCATATATTTT. Translating gives CASSFSSNTIYF.

This sequence joins TRBV6-5 and TRBJ1-2; TRBD1 might be the D (6 bases). V dropped 5 bases and J dropped 0 bases, with 10 bases sitting between them. CDR1 is MNHEY and CDR2 is SVGAGI in the germline V gene. The CDR3 consists of 14 residues. CDR3 nucleotides: TGTGCCAGCAGTCGGGACAATACTAACTATGGCTACACCTTC. It yields the protein CASSRDNTNYGYTF.

V is TRBV7-8 and J is TRBJ2-2, with D possibly being TRBD1 (5 bases). V gave up 2 bases and J gave up 5 bases, with 15 bases separating them. The CDR3 extends over 16 amino acids. Per germline, CDR1 SGHVS and CDR2 FQNEAQ. The DNA of the CDR3 is TGTGCCAGCAGCTTACTCGGCAGGGTAAAAACCGGGGAGCTGTTTTTT. Protein product: CASSLLGRVKTGELFF.

The chain joins TRBV4-3 to TRBJ2-7; TRBD2 matches 10 bases. The germline CDR1 and CDR2 sequences are LGHNA and YSLEER. The J segment lost 5 bases and the V segment lost 0 bases, leaving 10 bases of the junction unmatched. CDR3 length: 17 amino acids. CDR3 nucleotides: TGCGCCAGCAGCCAAGATGCAGCGGGGGGGCATATTGACGAGCAGTACTTC. Translated, it gives CASSQDAAGGHIDEQYF.